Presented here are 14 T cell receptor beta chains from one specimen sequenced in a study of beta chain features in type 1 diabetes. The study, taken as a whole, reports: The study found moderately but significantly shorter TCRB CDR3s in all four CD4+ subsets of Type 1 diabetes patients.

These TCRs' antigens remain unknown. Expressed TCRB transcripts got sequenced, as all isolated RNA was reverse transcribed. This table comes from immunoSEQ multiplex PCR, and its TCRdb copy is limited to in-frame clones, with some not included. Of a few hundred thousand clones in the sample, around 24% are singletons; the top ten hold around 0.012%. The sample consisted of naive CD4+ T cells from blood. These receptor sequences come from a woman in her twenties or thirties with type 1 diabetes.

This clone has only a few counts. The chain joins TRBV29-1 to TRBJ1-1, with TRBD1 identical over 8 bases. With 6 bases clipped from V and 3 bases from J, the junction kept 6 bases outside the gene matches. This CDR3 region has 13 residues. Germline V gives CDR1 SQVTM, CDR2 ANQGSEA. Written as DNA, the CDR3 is TGCAGCGTCCGACAGGGGCGCGACACTGAAGCTTTCTTT. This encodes CSVRQGRDTEAFF.

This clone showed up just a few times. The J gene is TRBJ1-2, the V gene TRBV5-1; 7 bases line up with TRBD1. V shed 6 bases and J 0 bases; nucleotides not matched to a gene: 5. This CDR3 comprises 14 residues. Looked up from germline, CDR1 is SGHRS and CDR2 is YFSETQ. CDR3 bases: TGCGCCAGCACCGGGACAGCCTCTAACTATGGCTACACCTTC. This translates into CASTGTASNYGYTF.

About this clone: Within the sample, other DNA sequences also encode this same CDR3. The DNA of the CDR3 is TGCAGCGTTGGGCAGGGAGGAACTGAAGCTTTCTTT. Amino acids: CSVGQGGTEAFF. The rearrangement links TRBV29-1 to TRBJ1-1, with D perhaps TRBD1 (5 bases). V lost 4 bases to trimming and J lost 5 bases, with 11 bases between them. The CDR3 consists of 12 residues. CDR1 is SQVTM, CDR2 ANQGSEA, per germline.

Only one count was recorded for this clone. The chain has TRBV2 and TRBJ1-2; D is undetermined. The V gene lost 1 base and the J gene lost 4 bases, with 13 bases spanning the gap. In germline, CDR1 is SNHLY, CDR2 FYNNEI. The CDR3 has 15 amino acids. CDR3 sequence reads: CASSEGRISGYGYTF. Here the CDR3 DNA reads TGTGCCAGCAGTGAAGGAAGGATTTCGGGCTATGGCTACACCTTC.

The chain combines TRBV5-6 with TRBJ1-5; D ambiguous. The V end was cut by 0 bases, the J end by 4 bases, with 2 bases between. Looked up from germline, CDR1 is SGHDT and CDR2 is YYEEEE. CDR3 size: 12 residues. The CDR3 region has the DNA TGTGCCAGCAGCTTGGCGAATCAGCCCCAGCATTTT. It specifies CASSLANQPQHF.

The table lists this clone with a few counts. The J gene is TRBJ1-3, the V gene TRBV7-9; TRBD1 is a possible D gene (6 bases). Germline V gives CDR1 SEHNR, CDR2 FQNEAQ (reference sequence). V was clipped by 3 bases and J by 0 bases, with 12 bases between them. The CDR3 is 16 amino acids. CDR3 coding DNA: TGTGCCAGCAGCTTCCCGACAGGCCGCTCTGGAAACACCATATATTTT. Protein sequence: CASSFPTGRSGNTIYF.

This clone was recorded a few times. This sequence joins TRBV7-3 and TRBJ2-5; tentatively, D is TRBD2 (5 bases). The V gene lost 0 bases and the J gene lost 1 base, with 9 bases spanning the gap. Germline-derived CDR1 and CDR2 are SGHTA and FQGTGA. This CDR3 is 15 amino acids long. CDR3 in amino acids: CASSLTPGIQETQYF. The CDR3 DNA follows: TGTGCCAGCAGCTTAACTCCGGGGATCCAAGAGACCCAGTACTTC.

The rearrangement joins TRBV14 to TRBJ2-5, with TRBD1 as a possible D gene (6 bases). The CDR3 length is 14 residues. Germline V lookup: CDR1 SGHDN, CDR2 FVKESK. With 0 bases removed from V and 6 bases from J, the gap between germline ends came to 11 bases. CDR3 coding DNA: TGTGCCAGCAGCCAAGATCAGGGGTCGCAGACCCAGTACTTC. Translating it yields CASSQDQGSQTQYF.

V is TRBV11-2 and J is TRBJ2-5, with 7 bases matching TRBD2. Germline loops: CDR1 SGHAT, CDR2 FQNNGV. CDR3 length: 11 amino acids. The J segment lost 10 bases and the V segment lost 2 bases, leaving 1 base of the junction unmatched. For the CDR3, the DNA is TGTGCCAGCAGCTTAAGGGACTACCAGTACTTC. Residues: CASSLRDYQYF.

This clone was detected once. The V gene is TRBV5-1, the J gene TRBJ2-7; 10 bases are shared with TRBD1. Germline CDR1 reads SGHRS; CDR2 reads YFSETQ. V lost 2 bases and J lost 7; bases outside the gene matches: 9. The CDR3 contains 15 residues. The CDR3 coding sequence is TGCGCCAGCAGCTTAAAGGGGGACAGGGGTGAAGAGCAGTACTTC. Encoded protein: CASSLKGDRGEEQYF.

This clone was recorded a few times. The CDR3 coding sequence is TGTGCCAGCAGCTCAGAAACAGGGAGGGGAGAGACCCAGTACTTC. Translated: CASSSETGRGETQYF. The V gene is TRBV11-2, the J gene TRBJ2-5; D is possibly TRBD2 (7 bases). Germline-derived CDR1 and CDR2 are SGHAT and FQNNGV. The CDR3 loop spans 15 amino acids. The V end lost 4 bases, the J end lost 4 bases, and 16 bases lay between the germline ends.

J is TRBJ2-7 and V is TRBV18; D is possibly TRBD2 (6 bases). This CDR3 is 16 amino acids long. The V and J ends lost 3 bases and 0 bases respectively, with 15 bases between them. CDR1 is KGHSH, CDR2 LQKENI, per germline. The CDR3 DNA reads TGTGCCAGCTCACCGGCGAGCGGAGGGCCCTCCTACGAGCAGTACTTC. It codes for CASSPASGGPSYEQYF.

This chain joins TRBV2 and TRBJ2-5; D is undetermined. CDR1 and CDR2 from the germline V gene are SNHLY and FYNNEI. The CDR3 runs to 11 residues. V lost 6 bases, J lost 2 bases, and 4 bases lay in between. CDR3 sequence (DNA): TGTGCCAGCAGAGCACAAGAGACCCAGTACTTC. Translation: CASRAQETQYF.

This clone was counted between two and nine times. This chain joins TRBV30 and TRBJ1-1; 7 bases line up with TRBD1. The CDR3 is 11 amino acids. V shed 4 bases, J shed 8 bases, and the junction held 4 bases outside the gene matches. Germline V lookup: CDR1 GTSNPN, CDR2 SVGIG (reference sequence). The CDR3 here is CAWITGVEAFF. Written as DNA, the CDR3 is TGTGCCTGGATTACAGGGGTAGAAGCTTTCTTT.